The T cell receptor (beta chain) described here comes from a study of shared clonotypes between healthy human individuals. Overall study findings and caveats: Among donors, sharing of clonotypes was expected to be affected by sequencing depth.

Of note for this clone: What it binds is unknown.

The assay was immunoSEQ multiplex PCR, and TCRdb's table has in-frame clones only and misses some. The repertoire consists of about 480,000 clones, with over 75% occurring once and the leading ten covering approximately 12%. V was shortened by 3 bases and J by 6 bases, with 17 bases between the two germline ends. The CDR3 has 15 amino acids. The germline gives CDR1 MDHEN, CDR2 SYDVKM. The chain joins TRBV28 to TRBJ1-1; D is possibly TRBD1 (5 bases). The sequencing input was PBMCs. The clonotype comes from a middle-aged woman in good health. Some clones in this sample may be carry-over from other donors' samples. The CDR3 loop is CASSFGAGFIAEAFF. The DNA for the CDR3 is TGTGCCAGCAGTTTTGGGGCGGGTTTTATAGCTGAAGCTTTCTTT.